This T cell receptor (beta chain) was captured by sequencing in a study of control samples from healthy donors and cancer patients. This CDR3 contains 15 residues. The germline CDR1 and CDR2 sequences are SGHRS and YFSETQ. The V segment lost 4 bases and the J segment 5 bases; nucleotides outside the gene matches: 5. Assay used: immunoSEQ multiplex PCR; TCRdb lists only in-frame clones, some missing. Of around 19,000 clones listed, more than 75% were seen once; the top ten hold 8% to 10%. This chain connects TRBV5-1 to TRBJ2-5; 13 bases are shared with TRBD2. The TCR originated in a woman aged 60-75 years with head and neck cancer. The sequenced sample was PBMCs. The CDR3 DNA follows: TGCGCCAGCAGCGGAGGGACTAGCGGGATGGAGACCCAGTACTTC. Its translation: CASSGGTSGMETQYF.